Listed below are T cell receptor beta chains from one sample, sequenced in a study of blood T cell repertoires in COVID-19. The data were produced by immunoSEQ multiplex PCR, yet TCRdb's version contains in-frame clones alone and is incomplete. This table has roughly 68,000 clones, around 90% appearing once. The sample consisted of peripheral blood. Receptors originate from a man in his forties or fifties with acute or convalescent COVID-19. Each CDR3 is given with its conserved first and last residue. The D gene is left open where the match is weak. Clone size, where shown, is once, few, many, or a class for clones that have expanded.

cdr3_aa | cdr3_nt | v_call | clone_size | j_call | d_call
CASSLRSRNTEAFF | TGTGCCAGCAGCTTACGGTCCCGTAACACTGAAGCTTTCTTT | TRBV7-9 | . | TRBJ1-1 | .
CASSQDLTTGLWSEQYF | TGTGCCAGCAGCCAAGATCTGACGACGGGGTTGTGGTCCGAGCAGTACTTC | TRBV4-2 | . | TRBJ2-7 | .
CASSMGRYEQYF | TGTGCCAGTAGTATGGGGAGATACGAGCAGTACTTC | TRBV19 | . | TRBJ2-7 | .
CASQGANTEAFF | TGTGCCTCTCAAGGAGCGAACACTGAAGCTTTCTTT | TRBV6-5 | once | TRBJ1-1 | .
CASSPRGFEWNSPLHF | TGTGCCAGCAGCCCCCGGGGTTTTGAGTGGAATTCACCCCTCCACTTT | TRBV5-6 | . | TRBJ1-6 | .
CASSAPRTAGDEQFF | TGTGCCAGCAGTGCACCCCGGACGGCCGGGGATGAGCAGTTCTTC | TRBV28 | . | TRBJ2-1 | .
CASSLPRQGPNSPLHF | TGTGCCAGCAGTTTACCGAGACAGGGACCCAATTCACCCCTCCACTTT | TRBV28 | . | TRBJ1-6 | TRBD1
CATSDSGQGNEQYF | TGTGCCACCAGTGATTCGGGACAGGGTAACGAGCAGTACTTC | TRBV24-1 | . | TRBJ2-7 | TRBD1
CASSYRGGTESYEQYF | TGTGCCAGCAGTTACCGGGGCGGGACCGAGTCCTACGAGCAGTACTTC | TRBV6-5 | once | TRBJ2-7 | .
CASSYGDIAYEQYF | TGTGCCAGCAGTTACGGTGACATCGCCTACGAGCAGTACTTC | TRBV6-5 | . | TRBJ2-7 | .
CASSYSGQGIYGYTF | TGTGCCAGCAGTTACTCGGGACAGGGAATCTATGGCTACACCTTC | TRBV6-5 | . | TRBJ1-2 | TRBD1
CASSLQGTPTEAFF | TGCGCCAGCAGCCTACAGGGGACCCCCACTGAAGCTTTCTTT | TRBV5-1 | . | TRBJ1-1 | TRBD1
CATSRDPGGQGGGSPLHF | TGTGCCACCAGCAGAGATCCCGGGGGACAGGGCGGTGGCTCACCCCTCCACTTT | TRBV15 | . | TRBJ1-6 | TRBD1
CASSIVDRSNQPQHF | TGTGCCAGTAGTATAGTAGACAGAAGCAATCAGCCCCAGCATTTT | TRBV19 | . | TRBJ1-5 | .
CAISGTYRVDEQYF | TGTGCCATCTCGGGGACCTACAGGGTTGACGAGCAGTACTTC | TRBV10-3 | . | TRBJ2-7 | .
CAWTPGGGNSPLHF | TGTGCCTGGACCCCCGGCGGGGGGAACTCACCCCTCCACTTT | TRBV30 | . | TRBJ1-6 | .
CASKSRYEQYF | TGTGCCAGCAAGAGTCGCTACGAGCAGTACTTC | TRBV25-1 | . | TRBJ2-7 | .
CASSPRQAAGGDSPLHF | TGTGCCAGCTCACCCCGACAGGCGGCGGGGGGGGATTCACCCCTCCACTTT | TRBV18 | . | TRBJ1-6 | .
CASSLEAGFYEQYF | TGCGCCAGCAGCCTGGAGGCAGGATTTTACGAGCAGTACTTC | TRBV5-1 | . | TRBJ2-7 | .
CASSPRQENYGYTF | TGTGCCAGCTCACCCCGACAAGAAAACTATGGCTACACCTTC | TRBV18 | . | TRBJ1-2 | .
CASSYSGQGDYEQYF | TGTGCCAGCAGTTACTCGGGACAGGGGGACTACGAGCAGTACTTC | TRBV6-5 | . | TRBJ2-7 | TRBD1
CASISGTVYEKLFF | TGTGCCAGCATTAGCGGGACAGTCTACGAAAAACTGTTTTTT | TRBV2 | . | TRBJ1-4 | TRBD1
CASSDFIGGSTDTQYF | TGTGCCAGCAGTGACTTTATCGGGGGGAGCACAGATACGCAGTATTTT | TRBV6-4 | . | TRBJ2-3 | TRBD2
CASRTPQGDYGYTF | TGTGCCAGCAGGACTCCACAGGGGGACTATGGCTACACCTTC | TRBV28 | once | TRBJ1-2 | TRBD1
CATSDQNTEAFF | TGTGCCACCAGTGATCAAAACACTGAAGCTTTCTTT | TRBV24-1 | . | TRBJ1-1 | .
CASSLSGYEQYF | TGTGCCAGCAGCTTATCCGGCTACGAGCAGTACTTC | TRBV7-6 | . | TRBJ2-7 | .
CAISEGWTGGRTEAFF | TGTGCCATCAGTGAGGGATGGACAGGGGGTCGTACTGAAGCTTTCTTT | TRBV10-3 | . | TRBJ1-1 | TRBD1
CATSDLRGETQYF | TGTGCCACCAGTGATTTAAGGGGTGAGACCCAGTACTTC | TRBV24-1 | . | TRBJ2-5 | .
CASRSPGERQETQYF | TGTGCCAGCCGCTCCCCGGGTGAGAGGCAAGAGACCCAGTACTTC | TRBV19 | . | TRBJ2-5 | .
CASSLQSNQPQHF | TGTGCCAGCAGCCTCCAAAGCAATCAGCCCCAGCATTTT | TRBV3-1/TRBV3-2 | . | TRBJ1-5 | .
CASSLGAGVETQYF | TGTGCCAGCAGCTTAGGAGCGGGGGTAGAGACCCAGTACTTC | TRBV7-9 | . | TRBJ2-5 | TRBD2
CASSPLVLYDMDTQYF | TGTGCCAGCAGCCCCCTGGTACTGTACGACATGGATACGCAGTATTTT | TRBV14 | . | TRBJ2-3 | .
CASSRDRGQDGYTF | TGTGCCAGCTCACGGGACAGGGGGCAGGATGGCTACACCTTC | TRBV18 | . | TRBJ1-2 | TRBD1
CASSLTGGGQPQHF | TGTGCCAGCAGCTTAACAGGGGGTGGTCAGCCCCAGCATTTT | TRBV7-9 | few | TRBJ1-5 | TRBD1
CATSDSNPWTSGENEQFF | TGTGCCACCAGTGATTCTAACCCCTGGACTAGCGGGGAAAATGAGCAGTTCTTC | TRBV24-1 | . | TRBJ2-1 | TRBD2
CASSVGQYSNQPQHF | TGTGCCAGCAGCGTAGGACAGTATAGCAATCAGCCCCAGCATTTT | TRBV9 | . | TRBJ1-5 | .
CASSSPPSITDTQYF | TGTGCCAGCAGTTCCCCGCCTAGCATCACAGATACGCAGTATTTT | TRBV28 | . | TRBJ2-3 | .
CATSDLPRGHGYTF | TGTGCCACCAGTGATTTACCCAGGGGGCATGGCTACACCTTC | TRBV24-1 | . | TRBJ1-2 | TRBD1
CATALSFGVEYEQYF | TGTGCCACCGCCTTATCATTCGGGGTTGAGTACGAGCAGTACTTC | TRBV15 | . | TRBJ2-7 | .
CASSQDSGGETQYF | TGCGCCAGCAGCCAAGATAGCGGGGGGGAGACCCAGTACTTC | TRBV4-1 | . | TRBJ2-5 | TRBD2
CASSPSFNYGYTF | TGTGCCAGCAGCCCTAGCTTTAACTATGGCTACACCTTC | TRBV12-3/TRBV12-4 | . | TRBJ1-2 | .
CASSLDVVAGGHRNYYEQYF | TGTGCCAGCAGCTTAGATGTGGTAGCGGGGGGCCATAGGAATTACTACGAGCAGTACTTC | TRBV11-2 | . | TRBJ2-7 | TRBD2